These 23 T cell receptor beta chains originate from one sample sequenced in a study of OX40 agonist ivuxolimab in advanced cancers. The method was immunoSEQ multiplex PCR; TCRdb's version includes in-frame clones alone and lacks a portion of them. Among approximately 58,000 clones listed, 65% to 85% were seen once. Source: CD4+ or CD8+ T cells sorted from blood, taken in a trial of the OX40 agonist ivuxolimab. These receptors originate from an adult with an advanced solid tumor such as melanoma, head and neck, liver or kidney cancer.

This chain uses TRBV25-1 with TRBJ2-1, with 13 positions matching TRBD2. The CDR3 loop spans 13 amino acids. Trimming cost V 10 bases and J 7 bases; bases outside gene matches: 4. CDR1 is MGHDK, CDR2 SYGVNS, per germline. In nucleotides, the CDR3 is TGTGCCACGTTGGGACTAGCGGGGAATGAGCAGTTCTTC. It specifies CATLGLAGNEQFF.

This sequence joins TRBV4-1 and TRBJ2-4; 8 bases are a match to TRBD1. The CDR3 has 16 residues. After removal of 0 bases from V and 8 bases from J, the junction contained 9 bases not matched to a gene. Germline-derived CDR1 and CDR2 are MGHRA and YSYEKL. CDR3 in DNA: TGCGCCAGCAGCCAAGATAAGGACAGGGTAGGAGACATTCAGTACTTC. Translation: CASSQDKDRVGDIQYF.

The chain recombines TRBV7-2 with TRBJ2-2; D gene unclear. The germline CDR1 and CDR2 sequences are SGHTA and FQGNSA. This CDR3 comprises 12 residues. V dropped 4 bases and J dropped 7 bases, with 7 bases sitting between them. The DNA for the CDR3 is TGTGCCAGCAGCTCCCGGAACGGGGAGCTGTTTTTT. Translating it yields CASSSRNGELFF. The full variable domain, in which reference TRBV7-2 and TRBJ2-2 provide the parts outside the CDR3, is GAGVSQSPSNKVTEKGKDVELRCDPISGHTALYWYRQSLGQGLEFLIYFQGNSAPDKSGLPSDRFSAERTGGSVSTLTIQRTQQEDSAVYLCASSSRNGELFFGEGSRLTVL.

The CDR3 coding sequence is TGTGCCAGCAGCCAAGGACTAGCGGGGGGGACAGATACGCAGTATTTT. Its translation: CASSQGLAGGTDTQYF. This chain links TRBV7-2 with TRBJ2-3, with TRBD2 identical over 15 bases. The CDR3 runs 16 residues. Trimming cost V 5 bases and J 3 bases; bases outside gene matches: 3. The germline CDR1 and CDR2 sequences are SGHTA and FQGNSA. Using reference TRBV7-2 and TRBJ2-3 for the parts outside the CDR3, the full variable domain is GAGVSQSPSNKVTEKGKDVELRCDPISGHTALYWYRQSLGQGLEFLIYFQGNSAPDKSGLPSDRFSAERTGGSVSTLTIQRTQQEDSAVYLCASSQGLAGGTDTQYFGPGTRLTVL.

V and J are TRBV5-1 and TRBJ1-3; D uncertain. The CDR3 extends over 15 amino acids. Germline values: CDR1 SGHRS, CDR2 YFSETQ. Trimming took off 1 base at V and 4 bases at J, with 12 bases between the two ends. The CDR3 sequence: CASSLTHAGGNTIYF. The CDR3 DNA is TGCGCCAGCAGCTTGACTCACGCAGGAGGAAACACCATATATTTT.

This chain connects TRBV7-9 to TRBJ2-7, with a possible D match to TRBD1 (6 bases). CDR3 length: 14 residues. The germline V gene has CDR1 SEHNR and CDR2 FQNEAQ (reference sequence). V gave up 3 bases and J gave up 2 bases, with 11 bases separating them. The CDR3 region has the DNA TGTGCCAGCAGCTTTTTACAGGGAACCTACGAGCAGTACTTC. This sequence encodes CASSFLQGTYEQYF.

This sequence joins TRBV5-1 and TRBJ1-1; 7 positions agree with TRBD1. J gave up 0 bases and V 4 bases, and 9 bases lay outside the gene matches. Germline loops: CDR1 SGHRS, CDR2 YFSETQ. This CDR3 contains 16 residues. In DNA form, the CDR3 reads TGCGCCAGCAGCCCTCGGACAGGAGCCTTGAACACTGAAGCTTTCTTT. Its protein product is CASSPRTGALNTEAFF.

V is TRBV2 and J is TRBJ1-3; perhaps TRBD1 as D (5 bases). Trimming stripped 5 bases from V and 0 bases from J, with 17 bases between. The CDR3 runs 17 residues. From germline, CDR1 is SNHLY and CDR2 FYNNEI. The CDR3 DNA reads TGTGCCAGCAGTCTTCCCAGGGAATCCTTCTCTGGAAACACCATATATTTT. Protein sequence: CASSLPRESFSGNTIYF. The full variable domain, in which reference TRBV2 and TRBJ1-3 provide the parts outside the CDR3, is EPEVTQTPSHQVTQMGQEVILRCVPISNHLYFYWYRQILGQKVEFLVSFYNNEISEKSEIFDDQFSVERPDGSNFTLKIRSTKLEDSAMYFCASSLPRESFSGNTIYFGEGSWLTVV.

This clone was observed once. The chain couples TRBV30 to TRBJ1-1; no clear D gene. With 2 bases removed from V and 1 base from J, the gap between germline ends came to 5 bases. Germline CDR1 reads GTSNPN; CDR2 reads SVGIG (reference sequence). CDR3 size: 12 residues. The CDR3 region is CAWSPTNTEAFF. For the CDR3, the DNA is TGTGCCTGGAGTCCCACGAACACTGAAGCTTTCTTT.

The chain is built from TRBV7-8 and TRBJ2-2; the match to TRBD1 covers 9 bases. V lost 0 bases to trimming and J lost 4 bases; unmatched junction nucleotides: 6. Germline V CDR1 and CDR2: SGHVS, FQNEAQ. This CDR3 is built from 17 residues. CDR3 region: CASSLAGGQGSTGELFF. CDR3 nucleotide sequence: TGTGCCAGCAGCTTAGCGGGAGGACAGGGGAGCACCGGGGAGCTGTTTTTT.

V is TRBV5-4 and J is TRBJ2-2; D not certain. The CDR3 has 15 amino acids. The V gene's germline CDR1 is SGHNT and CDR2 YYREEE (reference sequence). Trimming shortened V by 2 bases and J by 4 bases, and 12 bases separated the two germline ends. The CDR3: CASSFGLDGTGELFF. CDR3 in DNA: TGTGCCAGCAGCTTCGGTCTAGACGGCACCGGGGAGCTGTTTTTT.

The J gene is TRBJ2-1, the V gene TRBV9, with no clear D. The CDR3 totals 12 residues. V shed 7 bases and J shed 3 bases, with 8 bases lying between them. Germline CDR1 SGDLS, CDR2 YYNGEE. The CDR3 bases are TGTGCCAGCGCGCGGTTCTACAATGAGCAGTTCTTC. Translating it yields CASARFYNEQFF.

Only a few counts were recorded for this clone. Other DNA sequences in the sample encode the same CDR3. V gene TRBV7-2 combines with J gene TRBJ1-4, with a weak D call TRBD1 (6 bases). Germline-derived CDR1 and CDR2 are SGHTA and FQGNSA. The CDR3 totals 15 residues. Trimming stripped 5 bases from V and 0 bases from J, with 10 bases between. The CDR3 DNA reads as TGTGCCAGCAGCCTCACAGGGCCAACTAATGAAAAACTGTTTTTT. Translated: CASSLTGPTNEKLFF.

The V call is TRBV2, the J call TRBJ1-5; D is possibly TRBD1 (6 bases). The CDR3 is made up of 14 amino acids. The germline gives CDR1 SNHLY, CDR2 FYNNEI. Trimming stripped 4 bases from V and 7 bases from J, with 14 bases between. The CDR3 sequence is CASSGQSGVQPQHF. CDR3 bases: TGTGCCAGCAGTGGCCAGTCAGGGGTACAGCCCCAGCATTTT. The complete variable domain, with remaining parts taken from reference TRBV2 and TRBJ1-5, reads EPEVTQTPSHQVTQMGQEVILRCVPISNHLYFYWYRQILGQKVEFLVSFYNNEISEKSEIFDDQFSVERPDGSNFTLKIRSTKLEDSAMYFCASSGQSGVQPQHFGDGTRLSIL.

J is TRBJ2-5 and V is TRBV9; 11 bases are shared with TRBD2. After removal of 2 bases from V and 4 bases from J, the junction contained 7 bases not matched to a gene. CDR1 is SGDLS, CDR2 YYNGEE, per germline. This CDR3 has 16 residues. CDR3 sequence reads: CASSVLAGGPGETQYF. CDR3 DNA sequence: TGTGCCAGCAGCGTCTTAGCGGGAGGGCCGGGAGAGACCCAGTACTTC.

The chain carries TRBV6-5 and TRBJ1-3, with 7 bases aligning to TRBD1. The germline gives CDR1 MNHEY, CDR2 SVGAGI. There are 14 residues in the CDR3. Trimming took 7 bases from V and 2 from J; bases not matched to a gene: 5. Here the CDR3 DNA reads TGTGCCAGCACCAAGACAGGGACTGGAAACACCATATATTTT. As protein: CASTKTGTGNTIYF.

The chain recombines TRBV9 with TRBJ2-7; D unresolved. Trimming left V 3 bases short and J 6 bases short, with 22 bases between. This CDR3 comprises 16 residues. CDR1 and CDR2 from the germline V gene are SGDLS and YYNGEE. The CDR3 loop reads CASSASGRSTTGEQYF. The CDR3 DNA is TGTGCCAGCAGCGCGTCCGGACGAAGCACCACCGGCGAGCAGTACTTC.

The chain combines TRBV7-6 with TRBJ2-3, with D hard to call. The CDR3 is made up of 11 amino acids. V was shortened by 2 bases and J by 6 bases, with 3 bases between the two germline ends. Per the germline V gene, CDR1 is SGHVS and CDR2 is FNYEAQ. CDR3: CASSLRDTQYF. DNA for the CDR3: TGTGCCAGCAGCTTACGGGATACGCAGTATTTT.

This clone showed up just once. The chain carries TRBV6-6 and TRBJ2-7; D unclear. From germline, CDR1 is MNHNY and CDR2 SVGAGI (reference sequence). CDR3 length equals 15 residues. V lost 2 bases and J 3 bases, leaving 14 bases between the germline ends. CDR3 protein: CASSYVTSPIYEQYF. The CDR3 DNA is TGTGCCAGCAGTTACGTGACTTCGCCCATCTACGAGCAGTACTTC.

CDR3 in DNA: TGTGCCACCAGCAGAGATCTCGGGGGCGGGAATGGCTACACCTTC. It translates to CATSRDLGGGNGYTF. The chain links TRBV15 to TRBJ1-2, with TRBD1 as a possible D gene (6 bases). Germline V lookup: CDR1 LNHNV, CDR2 YYDKDF (reference sequence). V lost 0 bases and J lost 6, with 14 bases in between. This CDR3 spans 15 amino acids.

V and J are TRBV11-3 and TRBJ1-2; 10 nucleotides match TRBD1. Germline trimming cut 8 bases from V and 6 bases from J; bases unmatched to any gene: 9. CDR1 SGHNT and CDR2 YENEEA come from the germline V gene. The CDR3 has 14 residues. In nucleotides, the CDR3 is TGTGCCAGCGGAGACAGGACAGGGGGTCATGGCTACACCTTC. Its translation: CASGDRTGGHGYTF.

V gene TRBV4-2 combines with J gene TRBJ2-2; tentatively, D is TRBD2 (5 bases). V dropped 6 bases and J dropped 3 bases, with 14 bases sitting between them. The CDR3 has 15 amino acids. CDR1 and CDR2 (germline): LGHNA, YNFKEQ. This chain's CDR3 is CASSGGGGHTGELFF. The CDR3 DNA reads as TGTGCCAGCAGTGGCGGCGGCGGGCACACCGGGGAGCTGTTTTTT.

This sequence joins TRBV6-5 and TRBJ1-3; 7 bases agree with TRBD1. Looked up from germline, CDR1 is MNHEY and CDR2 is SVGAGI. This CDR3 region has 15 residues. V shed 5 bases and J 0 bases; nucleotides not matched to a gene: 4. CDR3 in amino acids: CASSRTGDSGNTIYF. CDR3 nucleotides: TGTGCCAGCAGTCGCACAGGGGACTCTGGAAACACCATATATTTT.